This entry is about one T cell receptor (beta chain). Assay: immunoSEQ multiplex PCR; the TCRdb copy retains only in-frame clones and omits some. The table includes around 300,000 clones, approximately 83% detected once. This sample stems from a study of blood T cell repertoires in COVID-19. Study at large: T cells, B-cell-depleted T cells, or PBMCs supplied cDNA or gDNA.

Germline values: CDR1 SGHAT, CDR2 FQNNGV. The V and J ends lost 0 bases and 8 bases respectively, with 12 bases between them. The CDR3 is 14 amino acids. The genes are TRBV11-2 and TRBJ2-3; perhaps TRBD1 as D (5 bases). The specimen was peripheral blood. This TCR came from a human donor in a cohort sampled during active COVID-19. The chain's CDR3 is CASSLESGIGTQYF. Written as DNA, the CDR3 is TGTGCCAGCAGCTTAGAGTCAGGGATCGGTACGCAGTATTTT.